A selection of T cell receptor beta chains follows, all from one sample in a study of shared clonotypes between healthy human individuals. Clones were sequenced by immunoSEQ multiplex PCR, and TCRdb holds only the in-frame ones, with some missing. The sample yields approximately 2,200,000 clones, 85% to 95% seen once. The sequenced material came from naive CD8+ T cells from PBMCs. These TCRs come from a man aged 18-30 years in good health. Some clones in this sample may be carry-over from other donors' samples. Each CDR3 is given with its conserved first and last residue. A D gene is named only where the DNA matches it firmly. Size tells how often a clone was seen (once, few, many) or the class of an expanded clone, and some rows leave it out.

j_gene,v_gene,d_gene,abundance,CDR3nt,CDR3aa
TRBJ1-2,TRBV7-2,.,.,TGTGCCAGCAGCTTTGCGGACTTGTCGCTTGACTATGGCTACACCTTC,CASSFADLSLDYGYTF
TRBJ1-3,TRBV10-3,.,.,TGTGCCATCAGTGAAGGAGCAGGTCTGGTAAACACCATATATTTT,CAISEGAGLVNTIYF
TRBJ1-2,TRBV25-1,.,.,TGTGCCAGCAGTGAGACAGCCATTTCGATGTATGGCTACACCTTC,CASSETAISMYGYTF
TRBJ2-7,TRBV9,.,.,TGTGCCAGCAGCGAGGGAGAGGGACCGTCCTACGAGCAGTACTTC,CASSEGEGPSYEQYF
TRBJ2-7,TRBV5-4,.,.,TGTGCCAGCAGCCAGGGAGTGAGGGAGCAGTACTTC,CASSQGVREQYF
TRBJ2-7,TRBV5-6,.,.,TGTGCCAGCAGCTTGGGTGGTCCAGGGAATAACTTC,CASSLGGPGNNF
TRBJ2-1,TRBV7-9,TRBD2,.,TGTGCCAGCAGCATTACTAGCGGGAGGAGCTCCTACAATGAGCAGTTCTTC,CASSITSGRSSYNEQFF
TRBJ1-1,TRBV4-1,.,.,TGCGCCAGCAGCCAAGATTCGGGTGGGGACACTGAAGCTTTCTTT,CASSQDSGGDTEAFF
TRBJ2-7,TRBV9,TRBD1,.,TGTGCCAGCAGTACCGGGACAGAGGCCTACGAGCAGTACTTC,CASSTGTEAYEQYF
TRBJ1-3,TRBV11-2,TRBD1,.,TGTGCCAGCAGCTTAGCCCCCCCGGGACAGGGGGTGGCTGGAAACACCATATATTTT,CASSLAPPGQGVAGNTIYF
TRBJ2-7,TRBV28,.,.,TGTGCCAGCAGCCTATCCGCCGACGAGCAGTACTTC,CASSLSADEQYF
TRBJ2-5,TRBV30,TRBD1,once,TGTGCCTGGAACCATGGACAGGGGATGGAGACCCAGTACTTC,CAWNHGQGMETQYF
TRBJ2-1,TRBV27,.,.,TGTGCCAGCCGGGCGAGGGGGAATGAGCAGTTCTTC,CASRARGNEQFF
TRBJ2-7,TRBV7-2,TRBD2,.,TGTGCCAGCAGCCTCATTCCCCCCTTCGGGGAGGGAAGCTACGAGCAGTACTTC,CASSLIPPFGEGSYEQYF
TRBJ2-1,TRBV2,TRBD2,.,TGTGCCAGCAGGGCGGGACTAGCAGGGGACAATGAGCAGTTCTTC,CASRAGLAGDNEQFF
TRBJ2-7,TRBV5-4,.,.,TGTGCCAGCAGCTTGGCGGTTACGGGCAAGCAGTACTTC,CASSLAVTGKQYF